This entry lists 25 T cell receptor beta chains sequenced from one sample in a study of cytomegalovirus exposure and HLA in healthy donors. 60 Vbeta and 13 Jbeta primers were used in PCR. Method: immunoSEQ multiplex PCR; TCRdb's copy keeps in-frame clones and lacks some. The sample includes over 90,000 clones, roughly three fifths seen only once; the top ten take 4.8%. Sequencing was performed on PBMCs. The source is a human donor in good health.

The chain's CDR3 is CATSRDLLGLEQPQHF. DNA of the CDR3: TGTGCCACCAGCAGAGATCTACTAGGGTTAGAGCAGCCCCAGCATTTT. The rearrangement uses TRBV15 and TRBJ1-5; D is uncertain. Germline CDR1 is LNHNV and CDR2 is YYDKDF (reference sequence). The CDR3 runs to 16 residues. Trimming took off 0 bases at V and 7 bases at J, with 16 bases between the two ends.

The chain joins TRBV5-1 to TRBJ2-1; 11 bases fit TRBD2. The CDR3 totals 16 residues. With V trimmed by 3 bases and J by 5 bases, 7 bases remained unmatched. From germline, CDR1 is SGHRS and CDR2 YFSETQ. This chain's CDR3 is CASSSPTSGVNNEQFF. The CDR3 DNA sequence: TGCGCCAGCAGCTCACCGACTAGCGGGGTTAACAATGAGCAGTTCTTC.

This clone was picked up a small number of times. The genes are TRBV15 and TRBJ1-5; a possible D gene is TRBD1 (5 bases). CDR3 size: 15 residues. Trimming stripped 1 base from V and 5 bases from J, with 12 bases between. Germline assignment: CDR1 LNHNV and CDR2 YYDKDF (reference sequence). CDR3 sequence (DNA): TGTGCCACCAGCAGAGGACAGTCGGGCCATCAGCCCCAGCATTTT. As protein: CATSRGQSGHQPQHF. The variable domain in full, completed from reference TRBV15 and TRBJ1-5, reads DAMVIQNPRYQVTQFGKPVTLSCSQTLNHNVMYWYQQKSSQAPKLLFHYYDKDFNNEADTPDNFQSRRPNTSFCFLDIRSPGLGDTAMYLCATSRGQSGHQPQHFGDGTRLSIL.

This clone appeared a few times. The junction does not match germline at one end; this may be a read error. This chain uses TRBV7-9 with TRBJ1-1, with TRBD1 matching 8 bases. The CDR3 runs 12 residues. Germline V gene sequence: CDR1 SEHNR, CDR2 FQNEAQ (reference sequence). CDR3 loop: CSSSRTGSEAFF. The CDR3 DNA sequence: TGTTCCAGCAGCCGGACAGGGTCTGAAGCTTTCTTT.

V gene TRBV11-1 combines with J gene TRBJ2-5; 10 bases are a match to TRBD2. Germline V gene data show CDR1 as SGHAT and CDR2 as FQDESV (reference sequence). V lost 3 bases to trimming and J lost 5 bases; unmatched junction nucleotides: 6. The CDR3 runs 15 residues. CDR3 sequence: CASSFFSGRAETQYF. In DNA form, the CDR3 reads TGTGCCAGCAGCTTCTTCAGCGGGAGGGCCGAGACCCAGTACTTC.

This clone was counted a single time. The V and J genes are TRBV7-9 and TRBJ2-3, with 9 bases fitting TRBD2. Germline V gives CDR1 SEHNR, CDR2 FQNEAQ (reference sequence). V shed 1 base, J shed 5 bases, and the junction held 4 bases outside the gene matches. CDR3 length: 15 residues. DNA of the CDR3: TGTGCCAGCAGCTTAGTCGCTAGCGGGAAAGATACGCAGTATTTT. Translating gives CASSLVASGKDTQYF.

The rearrangement uses TRBV14 and TRBJ2-3; TRBD2 aligns across 9 bases. The germline CDR1 and CDR2 sequences are SGHDN and FVKESK. This CDR3 has 16 amino acids. V gave up 5 bases and J gave up 4 bases; unmatched junction bases: 10. Written as DNA, the CDR3 is TGTGCCAGCAGCAACGGGAGTCTAGCGGGGCCAGATACGCAGTATTTT. This codes for CASSNGSLAGPDTQYF.

This clone came up a few times. The V and J genes are TRBV27 and TRBJ1-1, with 10 bases fitting TRBD1. Germline loops: CDR1 MNHEY, CDR2 SMNVEV (reference sequence). Trimming removed 3 bases from V and 6 bases from J; junction bases left unmatched: 7. This CDR3 comprises 15 residues. CDR3 coding DNA: TGTGCCAGCAGTTTTCCTGGGACAGGGGTTGCTGAAGCTTTCTTT. It translates to CASSFPGTGVAEAFF.

The gene calls are TRBV6-5 and TRBJ2-2, with a weak D call TRBD2 (6 bases). The CDR3 spans 16 residues. Trimming cost V 2 bases and J 0 bases, with 10 bases left between them. Looked up from germline, CDR1 is MNHEY and CDR2 is SVGAGI. CDR3: CASSYGLATNTGELFF. In nucleotides, the CDR3 is TGTGCCAGCAGTTACGGTCTAGCGACGAACACCGGGGAGCTGTTTTTT.

The genes are TRBV29-1 and TRBJ2-4; D might be TRBD2 (6 bases). Germline V gene lookup returns CDR1 SQVTM and CDR2 ANQGSEA. Deletions cut 4 bases from V and 0 bases from J, with 16 bases between. This CDR3 region has 16 residues. The CDR3 loop reads CSVASFRGTAKNIQYF. The CDR3 DNA is TGCAGCGTTGCTTCTTTCCGGGGGACAGCCAAAAACATTCAGTACTTC.

The chain carries TRBV5-1 and TRBJ2-5; 10 bases fit TRBD2. This CDR3 region has 14 residues. CDR1 SGHRS and CDR2 YFSETQ come from the germline V gene. The V gene end was trimmed by 4 bases and the J gene end by 5 bases; junction bases not matched to a gene: 5. CDR3 sequence: CASSPLAGAETQYF. The DNA for the CDR3 is TGCGCCAGCAGCCCTCTAGCGGGAGCCGAGACCCAGTACTTC.

The chain carries TRBV27 and TRBJ1-5, with D hard to call. This CDR3 region has 15 residues. CDR1 is MNHEY and CDR2 is SMNVEV in the germline V gene (reference sequence). Trimming took off 2 bases at V and 0 bases at J, with 8 bases between the two ends. The chain's CDR3 is CASSLGQYSNQPQHF. The CDR3 nucleotides read TGTGCCAGCAGTTTAGGGCAGTATAGCAATCAGCCCCAGCATTTT.

This chain joins TRBV6-6 and TRBJ1-4, with unresolved D. V lost 7 bases to trimming and J lost 4 bases, with 7 bases between them. Germline V gene data show CDR1 as MNHNY and CDR2 as SVGAGI (reference sequence). The CDR3 sequence is 12 residues long. CDR3 bases: TGTGCCAGCACCAGGAATAATGAAAAACTGTTTTTT. The encoded protein is CASTRNNEKLFF.

The chain uses TRBV2 and TRBJ2-1; D call uncertain. CDR3 length equals 14 residues. Germline loops: CDR1 SNHLY, CDR2 FYNNEI. Trimming stripped 2 bases from V and 4 bases from J, with 9 bases between. CDR3 in amino acids: CASSETDTYNEQFF. The DNA for the CDR3 is TGTGCCAGCAGTGAAACAGATACATACAATGAGCAGTTCTTC.

This clone was observed once. The genes are TRBV10-3 and TRBJ1-1, with D uncertain. CDR3 length: 16 amino acids. Trimming pared 8 bases from V and 4 bases from J, leaving 23 bases between. Germline V CDR1 and CDR2: ENHRY, SYGVKD. Here the CDR3 reads CAISKPEEGLGTEAFF. In DNA, the CDR3 is TGTGCCATCTCGAAACCTGAGGAGGGATTGGGCACTGAAGCTTTCTTT.

The chain couples TRBV7-6 to TRBJ2-3; a weak D match, TRBD2 (5 bases). This CDR3 region has 16 residues. Germline-derived CDR1 and CDR2 are SGHVS and FNYEAQ. Trimming removed 5 bases at V and 0 bases at J, with 15 bases between. The CDR3 loop is CASSPGSAPSTDTQYF. CDR3 nucleotide sequence: TGTGCCAGCAGCCCGGGATCCGCCCCTAGCACAGATACGCAGTATTTT.

The rearrangement links TRBV9 to TRBJ2-1, with a possible D match to TRBD2 (5 bases). Germline assignment: CDR1 SGDLS and CDR2 YYNGEE. V was cut by 6 bases and J by 4 bases, with 11 bases left in between. This CDR3 contains 13 residues. Here the CDR3 reads CASNPPGYNEQFF. DNA for the CDR3: TGTGCCAGCAACCCACCGGGATACAATGAGCAGTTCTTC.

The chain links TRBV28 to TRBJ2-7; the D gene is possibly TRBD2 (5 bases). This CDR3 is built from 15 residues. Germline assignment: CDR1 MDHEN and CDR2 SYDVKM. The V end was cut by 2 bases, the J end by 0 bases, with 11 bases between. CDR3 loop: CASSLQLGSSYEQYF. Written as DNA, the CDR3 is TGTGCCAGCAGTTTACAGCTAGGGAGCTCCTACGAGCAGTACTTC.

This clone was recorded a few times. CDR3 bases: TGTGCCAGCAGCCCGCTTGCGGGGGTGAAGGGGGATACGCAGTATTTT. Its translation is CASSPLAGVKGDTQYF. The chain joins TRBV7-3 to TRBJ2-3; 7 nucleotides match TRBD2. Germline lookup yields CDR1 SGHTA and CDR2 FQGTGA. The CDR3 runs to 16 residues. V lost 5 bases to trimming and J lost 6 bases; unmatched junction nucleotides: 14.

This chain uses TRBV14 with TRBJ2-1, with 7 bases identical to TRBD2. V lost 4 bases to trimming and J lost 9 bases; unmatched junction nucleotides: 9. Germline V gives CDR1 SGHDN, CDR2 FVKESK. The CDR3 covers 14 residues. CDR3 nucleotide sequence: TGTGCCAGCAGCCTGTTGCGGGAGTTGGGTGAGCAGTTCTTC. Encoded protein: CASSLLRELGEQFF.

The chain carries TRBV19 and TRBJ2-1; 9 positions agree with TRBD1. Germline V CDR1 and CDR2: LNHDA, SQIVND (reference sequence). The CDR3 totals 12 residues. V lost 5 bases, J lost 12 bases, and 5 bases stayed unmatched. This CDR3 is CASSPGQGRQFF. CDR3 nucleotide sequence: TGTGCCAGTAGTCCTGGACAGGGGCGGCAGTTCTTC.

In its sample, this clone was seen a few times. The chain couples TRBV6-6 to TRBJ1-5, with TRBD1 matching 8 bases. CDR1 and CDR2 (germline): MNHNY, SVGAGI (reference sequence). This CDR3 comprises 16 residues. With V trimmed by 6 bases and J by 3 bases, 10 bases remained unmatched. The CDR3 here is CASRPDRGADNQPQHF. The CDR3 DNA reads TGTGCCAGCAGACCCGACAGGGGCGCTGACAATCAGCCCCAGCATTTT.

Notes on this clone: The junction shows a germline mismatch at one end, possibly a read error. The chain couples TRBV18 to TRBJ1-2; 11 bases align to TRBD1. The CDR3 runs 14 residues. CDR1 KGHSH and CDR2 LQKENI come from the germline V gene. DNA for the CDR3: TGTGTCAGCTCGGCCCAAGGGACAGGGGGTGGCTACACCTTC. Translated: CVSSAQGTGGGYTF.

This clone occurred a few times. The chain employs TRBV6-6 and TRBJ1-1, with TRBD1 matching 7 bases. V lost 6 bases and J lost 3; bases outside the gene matches: 7. This CDR3 contains 14 residues. Germline lookup yields CDR1 MNHNY and CDR2 SVGAGI (reference sequence). The CDR3 spells CASREYRGHTEAFF. CDR3 nucleotides: TGTGCCAGCAGGGAGTACAGGGGTCACACTGAAGCTTTCTTT.

This clone was seen a handful of times. The chain links TRBV28 to TRBJ2-5, with D maybe TRBD1 (5 bases). Trimming removed 1 base at V and 0 bases at J, with 15 bases between. CDR3 length equals 17 residues. Germline values: CDR1 MDHEN, CDR2 SYDVKM. CDR3 nucleotide sequence: TGTGCCAGCAGTTTATCAGGACCTCAGGGCTACCAAGAGACCCAGTACTTC. Translating it yields CASSLSGPQGYQETQYF.